The present entry profiles one T cell receptor beta chain with its context. The antigen this receptor binds is unknown. Qualities for individual bases were not recorded, and no much larger clone is one base off. This sample stems from a study of blood T cells in healthy people across ages (dated by TCRdb to the mid-2010s). About the investigation overall: In model experiments, template switching captured about one uniquely barcoded TCR beta cDNA molecule for every two T cells. The study measured age-related changes in TCR beta repertoire diversity using deep sequencing normalized with unique cDNA molecular identifiers. The donors were split into four age groups: young (average about 15 years), middle-aged (roughly 40), aged (approximately 60) and long-lived (approximately 80). Donors of different ages were randomly distributed across sequencing lanes to avoid experimental bias. Two additional independent replicas of 1 million unique cDNA reads from the same blood draw were analyzed for two donors (one aged 18 to 30 and one aged 80 or older). The study at large found these results: The long-lived group showed more naive CD4+ T cells, fewer expanded clones and increased TCR diversity than the aged group, suggesting age selection. The CMV infection status of donors was not known, potentially confounding age-related changes in expanded clonotypes. As age increased, observed TCR beta diversity per million T cells dropped in a roughly linear way, and a significant reduction was already evident by age around 41. Since profiling was done on bulk unsorted PBMCs, naive and antigen-experienced compartments could not be conclusively compared. Estimates of total diversity based on one million sequenced T cells were regarded as lower bounds and as underestimates. The percentage of naive T cells measured by flow cytometry correlated strongly with observed TCR beta diversity.

CDR1 and CDR2 are read off the germline V gene (reference sequence) as DFQATT and SNEGSKA. Trimming removed 0 bases from V and 0 bases from J, leaving 15 bases between the germline ends. The cysteine opens and the phenylalanine closes a CDR3 of 17 amino acids. Only the CDR3 region is kept as DNA, spanning 51 bases read in frame from base 1. The 40 or so donors, aged about 6 to 95 years, were systemically healthy Caucasian individuals from Russia. Ten milliliters of peripheral blood were drawn from each donor into EDTA-treated Vacutainer tubes. Ficoll-Paque density-gradient centrifugation was used to isolate PBMCs, with at least 6.5 million per sample. Trizol reagent was used to extract total RNA from the PBMCs, yielding at least 6 micrograms per sample. Naive CD45RAhigh/CD27high T cell percentages were measured by flow cytometry on a PBMC aliquot from every donor. The library was prepared using 5' RACE. TCRdb records Illumina HiSeq 2500 as the sequencer. The second PCR ran for roughly 6 to 11 cycles and used a J-beta primer mix along with a sample-barcoded 5' primer. Each TCR beta cDNA molecule received a unique molecular identifier from a template-switch 5' adaptor carrying 12 random nucleotides. At least 2.5 million CDR3-containing paired-end reads were obtained from each sample. First-strand cDNA was synthesized from all RNA with the Mint cDNA synthesis kit, primed by a TRBC-specific oligonucleotide. All cDNA was treated with uracil-DNA glycosylase and then went through a first 18-cycle PCR with the universal primers M1SS and BC2_uni_R. In the source study's methods: Normalization of each sample was performed by random selection of 1 million high-quality reads, each carrying a distinct molecular identifier. Reads with shared molecular identifiers were discarded instead of being binned into consensus sequences. CDR3 identification, clonotype clustering and error correction used MiTCR with a Q25 quality threshold and the strictest error-elimination algorithm. A nonparametric unseen species model using Euler transformation provided a lower-bound estimate of total TCR beta diversity. Using fastp at Q25 and MiXCR, TCRdb reprocessed the public reads and kept productive beta chains. Under each unique CDR3 protein, matching rows form one entry showing the most common genes and DNA. None of the V and J calls come from the authors' own analysis; TCRdb made them. Counted in this sample were about 1 million distinct CDR3 sequences; 40% to 55% of them appeared once. The ten largest make up approximately 20% of the sample.

The chain is assembled from TRBV20-1 and TRBJ1-5, and TRBD1 may be the D gene, going by 5 matching bases. The source material was blood. This receptor was taken from a woman aged 60-75 years in good health. The nucleotides are TGCAGTGCTAGAGACGTTTATGGGGGGAATAGCAATCAGCCCCAGCATTTT. It translates as CSARDVYGGNSNQPQHF.